These 32 T cell receptor beta chains were sequenced from one sample in a study of preoperative IRX-2 immunotherapy in early breast cancer. Method: immunoSEQ multiplex PCR; TCRdb's copy keeps in-frame clones and lacks some. This table holds some 32,000 clones, roughly 80% found once. The treatment here: preoperative locoregional IRX-2 cytokine immunotherapy. The sequences come from lymph node tissue, collected from a patient treated with IRX-2 immunotherapy. The receptors were gathered from a human donor with breast cancer.

The chain carries TRBV5-1 and TRBJ1-5; D not resolved. V was cut by 4 bases and J by 0 bases, with 14 bases left in between. CDR1 and CDR2 (germline): SGHRS, YFSETQ. CDR3 length: 16 residues. As DNA, the CDR3 is TGCGCCAGCAGCCCCCGATTGGTCTATAGCAATCAGCCCCAGCATTTT. It specifies CASSPRLVYSNQPQHF.

CDR3 sequence (DNA): TGTGCCAGCAGTTCTTTGACAGAACTCGGAAACACCATATATTTT. As protein: CASSSLTELGNTIYF. V is TRBV6-8 and J is TRBJ1-3; tentatively, D is TRBD1 (5 bases). With 4 bases removed from V and 4 bases from J, the gap between germline ends came to 14 bases. Germline V gene data show CDR1 as MNHGY and CDR2 as SAAAGT. The CDR3 runs 15 residues.

J is TRBJ2-1 and V is TRBV1; the D call in the table, TRBD2, was not verified against the DNA. TRBV1 is assigned pseudogene status. The CDR3 runs 17 residues. The CDR3 protein is CTSSQWRRGGAYNEQFF. Here the CDR3 DNA reads TGCACCAGCAGCCAGTGGCGGCGGGGGGGCGCCTACAATGAGCAGTTCTTC.

The chain carries TRBV2 and TRBJ1-4; TRBD1 matches at 8 bases. CDR1 and CDR2 (germline): SNHLY, FYNNEI. The trim removed 6 bases at V and 8 bases at J, leaving 11 bases unmatched. The CDR3 is 15 residues long. CDR3: CASRGLGQGVEKLFF. Here the CDR3 DNA reads TGTGCCAGCAGGGGGCTAGGACAGGGAGTAGAAAAACTGTTTTTT.

In its sample, this clone was seen once. This rearrangement joins TRBV30 to TRBJ2-3; 8 positions agree with TRBD2. The germline V gene encodes CDR1 GTSNPN and CDR2 SVGIG (reference sequence). Unmatched junction bases numbered 9, after V lost 3 bases and J lost 7 bases. This CDR3 is 14 amino acids long. CDR3 bases: TGTGCCTGGAGCCGCGGGGGGCCGGGGAATACGCAGTATTTT. Its protein product is CAWSRGGPGNTQYF.

This rearrangement joins TRBV29-1 to TRBJ2-7; 10 nucleotides line up with TRBD1. The V and J ends lost 5 bases and 4 bases, in that order; junction bases with no gene match: 5. The CDR3 is 13 residues long. CDR1 and CDR2 from the germline V gene are SQVTM and ANQGSEA. The CDR3 protein is CSVLRDRGYEQYF. The CDR3 DNA is TGCAGCGTTCTCCGGGACAGGGGATACGAGCAGTACTTC.

The chain links TRBV12-5 to TRBJ1-5; D ambiguous. There are 13 residues in the CDR3. The V gene's germline CDR1 is LGHNT and CDR2 FRNRAP. The CDR3 DNA reads TGTGCCAGCACCGGAGGGAGCAATCAGCCCCAGCATTTT. Residues: CASTGGSNQPQHF.

This rearrangement joins TRBV11-3 to TRBJ2-3; 11 bases are a match to TRBD2. CDR3 length equals 15 residues. CDR1 is SGHNT and CDR2 is YENEEA in the germline V gene. The V segment lost 6 bases and the J segment 5 bases; nucleotides outside the gene matches: 7. The CDR3: CASRKLAGVGDTQYF. The CDR3 region has the DNA TGTGCCAGCAGAAAACTAGCGGGAGTTGGAGATACGCAGTATTTT.

The chain uses TRBV5-1 and TRBJ1-4, with D hard to call. The CDR3 is 16 residues long. Per the germline V gene, CDR1 is SGHRS and CDR2 is YFSETQ. V lost 1 base to trimming and J lost 7 bases, with 17 bases between them. The CDR3 sequence is CASSLSSSVGSEKLFF. In DNA form, the CDR3 reads TGCGCCAGCAGCTTGAGTTCGAGTGTGGGGAGTGAAAAACTGTTTTTT.

The chain couples TRBV6-8 to TRBJ1-2, with a possible D match to TRBD1 (5 bases). Germline CDR1 is MNHGY and CDR2 is SAAAGT. The germline V and J ends were trimmed by 5 bases and 9 bases, with 22 bases remaining between them. The CDR3 covers 15 residues. Here the CDR3 reads CASSQPSVMGGSYTF. CDR3 nucleotide sequence: TGTGCCAGCAGTCAGCCTTCCGTCATGGGGGGAAGCTACACCTTC.

The chain couples TRBV11-3 to TRBJ2-1; TRBD2 agrees at 11 bases. CDR1 and CDR2 from the germline V gene are SGHNT and YENEEA. With 4 bases clipped from V and 8 bases from J, the junction kept 4 bases outside the gene matches. This CDR3 has 14 amino acids. The CDR3 DNA follows: TGTGCCAGCAGCTCTAGCGGGGGGAAGGATGAGCAGTTCTTC. Translating gives CASSSSGGKDEQFF.

J is TRBJ2-7 and V is TRBV12-5; D might be TRBD2 (6 bases). The germline CDR1 and CDR2 sequences are LGHNT and FRNRAP. The CDR3 consists of 13 residues. The CDR3 region is CATTRDSTYEQYF. The CDR3 nucleotides are TGTGCCACCACAAGGGACTCAACCTACGAGCAGTACTTC.

The chain couples TRBV19 to TRBJ1-5, with D uncertain. The length of the CDR3 is 14 residues. Germline V CDR1 and CDR2: LNHDA, SQIVND (reference sequence). V lost 3 bases and J 6 bases, leaving 12 bases between the germline ends. CDR3 region: CASSMGRPGQPQHF. In DNA, the CDR3 is TGTGCCAGTAGTATGGGCAGGCCTGGTCAGCCCCAGCATTTT.

This clone has just a few counts. The chain joins TRBV11-3 to TRBJ1-2; no definite D call. V lost 2 bases and J 2 bases, leaving 9 bases between the germline ends. Germline CDR1 and CDR2: SGHNT and YENEEA. The CDR3 has 14 residues. The CDR3 sequence: CASSLSQRNYGYTF. The CDR3 DNA follows: TGTGCCAGCAGCTTATCCCAGAGAAACTATGGCTACACCTTC.

This clone has only a few counts. This chain uses TRBV28 with TRBJ2-2, with unresolved D. Deletions cut 4 bases from V and 5 bases from J, with 5 bases between. This CDR3 spans 12 amino acids. Germline CDR1 is MDHEN and CDR2 is SYDVKM. The CDR3 sequence is CASSYRTGELFF. The CDR3 DNA sequence: TGTGCCAGCAGTTATAGGACCGGGGAGCTGTTTTTT.

The V and J genes are TRBV14 and TRBJ2-2; D possibly matches TRBD1 or TRBD2 (5 bases each). Deletions cut 3 bases from V and 0 bases from J, with 11 bases between. Germline CDR1 SGHDN, CDR2 FVKESK. This CDR3 comprises 16 residues. CDR3 region: CASSHRRDPNTGELFF. The CDR3 DNA sequence: TGTGCCAGCAGCCACCGACGGGACCCGAACACCGGGGAGCTGTTTTTT.

This clone was recorded once. The chain employs TRBV19 and TRBJ1-5; TRBD1 is a possible D gene (6 bases). V dropped 7 bases and J dropped 7 bases, with 11 bases sitting between them. Germline CDR1 and CDR2: LNHDA and SQIVND (reference sequence). The CDR3 covers 12 residues. The CDR3 spells CASTTGKQPQHF. In DNA form, the CDR3 reads TGTGCCAGTACCACAGGGAAGCAGCCCCAGCATTTT.

The chain uses TRBV19 and TRBJ1-2; the D gene is possibly TRBD1 (5 bases). In germline, CDR1 is LNHDA, CDR2 SQIVND (reference sequence). This CDR3 is 16 amino acids long. V was clipped by 5 bases and J by 8 bases, with 24 bases between them. The CDR3 nucleotides are TGTGCCAGTAGTGTTCGATCCGGGACGCTATTGAGAGGCTACACCTTC. This codes for CASSVRSGTLLRGYTF.

The chain recombines TRBV14 with TRBJ2-7, with no clear D. CDR3 length equals 13 residues. V lost 1 base, J lost 4 bases, and 8 bases lay in between. Germline CDR1 SGHDN, CDR2 FVKESK. The CDR3 DNA reads as TGTGCCAGCAGCCAAGGATGGGGTTACGAGCAGTACTTC. It yields the protein CASSQGWGYEQYF. The complete variable domain, with remaining parts taken from reference TRBV14 and TRBJ2-7, reads EAGVTQFPSHSVIEKGQTVTLRCDPISGHDNLYWYRRVMGKEIKFLLHFVKESKQDESGMPNNRFLAERTGGTYSTLKVQPAELEDSGVYFCASSQGWGYEQYFGPGTRLTVT.

The rearrangement links TRBV6-8 to TRBJ2-5, with a weak D call TRBD2 (8 bases). The CDR3 runs to 18 residues. Trimming pared 10 bases from V and 5 bases from J, leaving 32 bases between. Per germline, CDR1 MNHGY and CDR2 SAAAGT. CDR3 protein: CATAQRQGLDSLSETQYF. CDR3 sequence (DNA): TGTGCCACCGCCCAAAGACAGGGACTAGATAGTTTGTCGGAGACCCAGTACTTC.

The chain couples TRBV28 to TRBJ2-2; 7 bases match TRBD2. The CDR3 totals 14 residues. Germline CDR1 and CDR2: MDHEN and SYDVKM. Trimming removed 5 bases from V and 6 bases from J; junction bases left unmatched: 6. CDR3: CASSLAGVPGELFF. The DNA of the CDR3 is TGTGCCAGCAGTCTTGCGGGAGTACCCGGGGAGCTGTTTTTT.

The CDR3 here is CASSPVEGSKNIQYF. The CDR3 nucleotides read TGTGCCAGTAGCCCCGTTGAGGGTTCCAAAAACATTCAGTACTTC. This chain connects TRBV19 to TRBJ2-4, with a tentative D call TRBD2 (5 bases). Looked up from germline, CDR1 is LNHDA and CDR2 is SQIVND (reference sequence). This CDR3 is 15 amino acids long. Trimming cost V 6 bases and J 2 bases, with 14 bases left between them.

This clone was observed a handful of times. This chain links TRBV6-8 with TRBJ2-1, with 10 bases that match TRBD2. The CDR3 is 16 residues long. The junction had 8 bases not matched to a gene; V was cut back by 0 bases and J by 9 bases. The V gene's germline CDR1 is MNHGY and CDR2 SAAAGT. The DNA for the CDR3 is TGTGCCAGCAGTTACTCGAGCGGGAGGGAAGGCAGTGAGCAGTTCTTC. It yields the protein CASSYSSGREGSEQFF.

Only a few counts were recorded for this clone. The rearrangement uses TRBV6-8 and TRBJ1-4; 7 bases map to TRBD1. The CDR3 totals 13 residues. The V segment lost 5 bases and the J segment 10 bases; nucleotides outside the gene matches: 7. CDR1 and CDR2 (germline): MNHGY, SAAAGT. The CDR3 DNA sequence: TGTGCCAGCAGTCTGCGACAGGGATCAAAACTGTTTTTT. It codes for CASSLRQGSKLFF.

The V call is TRBV19, the J call TRBJ1-5, with a weak D call TRBD1 (6 bases). V gave up 5 bases and J gave up 3 bases, with 11 bases separating them. In germline, CDR1 is LNHDA, CDR2 SQIVND (reference sequence). The CDR3 contains 14 residues. In DNA, the CDR3 is TGTGCCAGTAGTCCCCGGACAGTCAATCAGCCCCAGCATTTT. It specifies CASSPRTVNQPQHF.

The chain joins TRBV18 to TRBJ1-4; 7 bases fit TRBD1. V shed 3 bases, J shed 7 bases, and the junction held 11 bases outside the gene matches. CDR3 length equals 16 residues. Per germline, CDR1 KGHSH and CDR2 LQKENI. CDR3 sequence: CASSPRQGGVGEKLFF. CDR3 DNA: TGTGCCAGCTCACCGCGCCAGGGGGGCGTGGGTGAAAAACTGTTTTTT.

This clone was seen more than once but under ten times. The rearrangement uses TRBV19 and TRBJ2-7; TRBD2 matches 8 bases. After removal of 3 bases from V and 4 bases from J, the junction contained 8 bases not matched to a gene. The CDR3 runs to 15 residues. Looked up from germline, CDR1 is LNHDA and CDR2 is SQIVND (reference sequence). The CDR3, as DNA: TGTGCCAGTAGTATCGGTAGCGGGATTATTTACGAGCAGTACTTC. Its translation: CASSIGSGIIYEQYF.

This clone was recorded once. The chain recombines TRBV1 with TRBJ2-5; the DNA was not used to check the table's D call, TRBD2. TRBV1 is designated a pseudogene. This CDR3 has 14 residues. The CDR3 loop is CASSQTSGQETQYF. CDR3 nucleotides: TGCGCCAGCAGCCAAACTAGCGGGCAAGAGACCCAGTACTTC.

The rearrangement joins TRBV6-9 to TRBJ1-3, with a possible D match to TRBD1 (5 bases). The V gene's germline CDR1 is MNHGY and CDR2 SVAAGI. This CDR3 spans 14 amino acids. The V end was cut by 6 bases, the J end by 5 bases, with 14 bases between. CDR3 DNA: TGTGCCAGCAGCCCAACAGGTCCGAGAAACACCATATATTTT. Protein: CASSPTGPRNTIYF.

V usage is TRBV15 and J usage is TRBJ2-1; TRBD2 might be the D (6 bases). The germline V gene encodes CDR1 LNHNV and CDR2 YYDKDF (reference sequence). This CDR3 is built from 17 residues. With 3 bases removed from V and 0 bases from J, the gap between germline ends came to 15 bases. CDR3 nucleotides: TGTGCCACCAGCAGGGACTCGGGACTCTACTCCTACAATGAGCAGTTCTTC. Translation gives CATSRDSGLYSYNEQFF.

This rearrangement joins TRBV28 to TRBJ2-3; D may correspond to TRBD1 or TRBD2 (7 bases each). This CDR3 comprises 13 residues. Trimming took off 9 bases at V and 3 bases at J, with 13 bases between the two ends. From germline, CDR1 is MDHEN and CDR2 SYDVKM. The CDR3 nucleotides are TGTGCCAGTAACAGGGGAGGGACAGATACGCAGTATTTT. Translated: CASNRGGTDTQYF.

This clone was counted a few times. The chain joins TRBV19 to TRBJ1-1, with D possibly being TRBD1 (5 bases). Germline V gene sequence: CDR1 LNHDA, CDR2 SQIVND (reference sequence). V lost 0 bases and J lost 6, with 11 bases in between. This CDR3 has 14 residues. The CDR3 here is CASSIEGRGAEAFF. CDR3 DNA sequence: TGTGCCAGTAGTATAGAGGGGCGCGGGGCTGAAGCTTTCTTT.